Listed here is a single T cell receptor beta chain. Antigen unknown. This entry belongs to a study of cytomegalovirus exposure and HLA in healthy donors. Overall study findings and caveats: For most subjects, TCR beta sequences were reported to predict HLA-A and HLA-B alleles with accuracy.

The primer mix had 60 Vbeta and 13 Jbeta primers. Original methodology: The count from a later analysis was roughly 80 million unique TCR beta chains, 9.5 million to 11 million of them shared. Profiling relied on immunoSEQ multiplex PCR, and the TCRdb table lists in-frame clones only, not all of them. D and trimming were read from the DNA, whereas the V and J calls and clone size are those reported in that table. The sample has just over 95,000 clones, approximately 77% seen once; the top ten hold approximately 5%. Trimming took 4 bases from V and 5 from J, leaving 9 bases between them. The germline gives CDR1 SGHTA, CDR2 FQGNSA. The CDR3 has 13 amino acids.

Material: PBMCs. The source is a woman aged 40-49 years in good health and CMV-seronegative. The V call is TRBV7-2, the J call TRBJ1-5; no reliable D call. The CDR3: CASSSQRDQPQHF. CDR3 in DNA: TGTGCCAGCAGCTCCCAACGGGATCAGCCCCAGCATTTT.